This T cell receptor (beta chain) was documented in a study of beta chain features in type 1 diabetes. Study findings and constraints: Patients showed naive, central memory and Treg TCRB repertoires that appeared more similar than those of healthy donors.

Concerning this clone: The target antigen is unknown.

Expressed TCRB transcripts were sequenced because the isolated RNA had all been reverse transcribed beforehand. Profiling relied on immunoSEQ multiplex PCR, and the TCRdb table lists in-frame clones only, not all of them. The top ten hold over 2% of the sample, which has tens of thousands of clones, roughly three fifths seen once. CDR1 and CDR2 from the germline V gene are SNHLY and FYNNEI. Trimming took 6 bases from V and 5 from J, leaving 10 bases between them. There are 13 residues in the CDR3. The J gene is TRBJ1-4, the V gene TRBV2; a weak D match, TRBD1 (5 bases). The source is a woman in her late teens or twenties in good health. The sequencing sample was made of Tregs from blood. The CDR3 region is CASSGDSNEKLFF. CDR3 nucleotides: TGTGCCAGCAGCGGAGACAGCAATGAAAAACTGTTTTTT.